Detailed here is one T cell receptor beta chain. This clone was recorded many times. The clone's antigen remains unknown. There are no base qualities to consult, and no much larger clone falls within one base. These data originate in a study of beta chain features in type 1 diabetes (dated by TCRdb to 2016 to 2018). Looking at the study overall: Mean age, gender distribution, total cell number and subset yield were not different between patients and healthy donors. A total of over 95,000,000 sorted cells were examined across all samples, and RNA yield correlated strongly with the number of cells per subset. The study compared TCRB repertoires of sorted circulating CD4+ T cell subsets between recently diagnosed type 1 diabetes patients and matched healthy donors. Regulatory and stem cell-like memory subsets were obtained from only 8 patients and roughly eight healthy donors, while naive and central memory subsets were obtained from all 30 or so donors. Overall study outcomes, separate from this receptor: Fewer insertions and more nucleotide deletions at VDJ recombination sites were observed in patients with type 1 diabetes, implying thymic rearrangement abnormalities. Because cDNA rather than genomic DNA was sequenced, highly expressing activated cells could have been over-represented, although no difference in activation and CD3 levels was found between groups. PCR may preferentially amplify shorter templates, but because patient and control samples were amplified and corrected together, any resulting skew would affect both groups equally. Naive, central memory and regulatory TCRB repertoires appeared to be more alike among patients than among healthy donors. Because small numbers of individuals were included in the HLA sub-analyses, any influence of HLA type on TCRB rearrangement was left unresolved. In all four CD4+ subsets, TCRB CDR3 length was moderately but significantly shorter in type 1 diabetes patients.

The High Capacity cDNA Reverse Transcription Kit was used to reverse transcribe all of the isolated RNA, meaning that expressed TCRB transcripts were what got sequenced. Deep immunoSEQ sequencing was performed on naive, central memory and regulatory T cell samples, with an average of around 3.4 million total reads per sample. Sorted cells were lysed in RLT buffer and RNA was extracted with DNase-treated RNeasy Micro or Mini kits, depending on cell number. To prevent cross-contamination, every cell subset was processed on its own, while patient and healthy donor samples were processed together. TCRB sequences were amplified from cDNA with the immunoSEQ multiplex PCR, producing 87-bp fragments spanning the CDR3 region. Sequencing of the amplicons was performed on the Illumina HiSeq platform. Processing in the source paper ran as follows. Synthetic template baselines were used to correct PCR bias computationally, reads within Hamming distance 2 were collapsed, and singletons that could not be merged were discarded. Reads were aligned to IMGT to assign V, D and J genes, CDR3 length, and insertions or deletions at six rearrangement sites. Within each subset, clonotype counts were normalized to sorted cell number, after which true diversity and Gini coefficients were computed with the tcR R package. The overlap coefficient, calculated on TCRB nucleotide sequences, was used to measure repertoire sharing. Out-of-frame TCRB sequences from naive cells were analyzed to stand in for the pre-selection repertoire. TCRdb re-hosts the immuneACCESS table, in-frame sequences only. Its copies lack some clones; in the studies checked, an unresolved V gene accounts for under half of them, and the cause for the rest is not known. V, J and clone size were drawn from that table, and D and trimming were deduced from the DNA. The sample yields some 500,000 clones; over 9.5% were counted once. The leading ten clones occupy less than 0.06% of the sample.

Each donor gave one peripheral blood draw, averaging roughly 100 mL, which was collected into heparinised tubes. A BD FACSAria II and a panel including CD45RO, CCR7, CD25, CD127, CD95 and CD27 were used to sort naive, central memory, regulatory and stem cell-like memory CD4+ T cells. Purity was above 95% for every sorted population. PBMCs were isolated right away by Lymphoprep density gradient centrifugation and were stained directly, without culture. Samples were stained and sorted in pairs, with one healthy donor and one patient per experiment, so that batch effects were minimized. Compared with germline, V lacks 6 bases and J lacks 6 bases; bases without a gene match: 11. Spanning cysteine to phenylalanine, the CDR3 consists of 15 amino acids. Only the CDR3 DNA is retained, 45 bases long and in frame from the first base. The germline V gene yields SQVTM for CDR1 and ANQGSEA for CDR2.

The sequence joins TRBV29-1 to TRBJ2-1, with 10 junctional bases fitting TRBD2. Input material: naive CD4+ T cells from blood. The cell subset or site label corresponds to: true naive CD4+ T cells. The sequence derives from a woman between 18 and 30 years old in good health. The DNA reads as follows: TGCAGCGTCGCCCTACTAGCGGGGCCTCTCAATGAGCAGTTCTTC. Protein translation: CSVALLAGPLNEQFF.